This TCR beta chain was sequenced in a study of cytomegalovirus exposure and HLA in healthy donors. Only a few counts were recorded for this clone. Germline CDR1 reads SGHTA; CDR2 reads FQGNSA. The germline V and J ends were trimmed by 2 bases and 0 bases, with 7 bases remaining between them. This CDR3 has 14 residues. The PCR was carried out with 60 Vbeta primers and 13 Jbeta primers. The data were produced by immunoSEQ multiplex PCR, yet TCRdb's version contains in-frame clones alone and is incomplete. The table lists 100,000 to 150,000 clones, roughly a tenth of them singletons. Sequencing used PBMCs. The origin of this receptor is a woman aged 18-35 years in good health and CMV-seropositive. The chain combines TRBV7-2 with TRBJ1-1; D unresolved. CDR3 nucleotide sequence: TGTGCCAGCAGCTTATTTATCGTGAACACTGAAGCTTTCTTT. It yields the protein CASSLFIVNTEAFF.